This T cell receptor beta chain was captured by sequencing in a study of human T cells and chemical hapten exposure. The overall study: The study lasted roughly 26 weeks, and patients were dosed weekly with diphenylcyclopropenone on the scalp throughout. General study findings and limits: TCRs at high frequency, those above 1 in 1000, did not change with DPC sensitization.

Germline V gives CDR1 LNHNV, CDR2 YYDKDF (reference sequence). The CDR3 is made up of 14 amino acids. In the case of this clonotype: Its target is not known. A much bigger clone sits one base away, suggesting this may be a read error.

Described time point: patch test 1, 2 weeks after DPC sensitization. The treatment here: therapeutic diphenylcyclopropenone sensitization with weekly scalp DPC. Attachment of unique molecular identifiers to individual cDNA molecules was performed in the library. Each CDR3 protein gets one entry after TCRdb re-called the RACE reads with MiXCR. This sample has around 71,000 distinct CDR3 sequences, with about 9.1% found just once. This specimen was whole blood, taken in connection with sensitization to the hapten diphenylcyclopropenone (DPC). This chain joins TRBV15 and TRBJ2-3; D is undetermined. The receptor was isolated from a woman aged 40 to 50 with alopecia areata. Some clones in this sample may be carry-over from other donors' samples. DNA of the CDR3: TGTGCCACCAATAATTTTTACGACACAGATATGCAGTATTTT. Protein: CATNNFYDTDMQYF.